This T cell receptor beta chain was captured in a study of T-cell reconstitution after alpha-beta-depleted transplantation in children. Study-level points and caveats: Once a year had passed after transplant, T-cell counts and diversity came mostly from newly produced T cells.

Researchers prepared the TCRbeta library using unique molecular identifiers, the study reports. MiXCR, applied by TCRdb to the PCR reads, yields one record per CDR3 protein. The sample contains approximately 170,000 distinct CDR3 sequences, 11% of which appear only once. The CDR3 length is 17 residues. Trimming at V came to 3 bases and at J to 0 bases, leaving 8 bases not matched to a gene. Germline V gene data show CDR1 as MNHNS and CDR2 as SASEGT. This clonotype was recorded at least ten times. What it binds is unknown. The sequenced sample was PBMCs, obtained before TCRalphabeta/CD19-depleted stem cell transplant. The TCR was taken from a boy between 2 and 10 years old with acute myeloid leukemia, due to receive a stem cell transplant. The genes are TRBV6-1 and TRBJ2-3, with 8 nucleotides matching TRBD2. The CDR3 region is CASSEIRSGGSTDTQYF. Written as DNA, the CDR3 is TGTGCCAGCAGTGAGATCCGGTCGGGAGGGAGCACAGATACGCAGTATTTT.